The sequence of this TCR beta chain was determined in a study of blood T cell repertoires in COVID-19. Study-wide background: In each case, the material was cDNA or gDNA derived from T cells, B-cell-depleted T cells, or PBMCs.

Profiled with immunoSEQ multiplex PCR; TCRdb holds only in-frame clones, not every one. The table lists over 450,000 clones, roughly nine tenths of them singletons. Germline CDR1 SGHRS, CDR2 YFSETQ. The length of the CDR3 is 16 residues. Trimming at V came to 2 bases and at J to 1 base, leaving 6 bases not matched to a gene. V gene TRBV5-1 combines with J gene TRBJ2-1; 7 bases are shared with TRBD1. The sample was peripheral blood. The sequence was collected from a woman between 50 and 59 years old with COVID-19, enrolled during active disease. The CDR3: CASSFRQGTSYNEQFF. The CDR3 DNA is TGCGCCAGCAGCTTCCGACAGGGAACATCCTACAATGAGCAGTTCTTC.